This T cell receptor (beta chain) was found in a study of blood T cell repertoires in COVID-19. Study context: Sites across the United States, Italy and Spain contributed samples from acute and convalescent COVID-19.

Trimming left V 4 bases short and J 1 base short, with 22 bases between. From germline, CDR1 is SGHRS and CDR2 YFSETQ. CDR3 length: 18 residues. Produced via immunoSEQ multiplex PCR; TCRdb's table is partial and in-frame only. The table has approximately 150,000 clones, under 95% seen once. The chain joins TRBV5-1 to TRBJ2-3; D perhaps matches TRBD2 (6 bases). The receptor comes from a man between 60 and 70 years old with active or convalescent COVID-19. Sequenced input: peripheral blood. The CDR3 spells CASSGGRDGWRGTDTQYF. The CDR3 nucleotides read TGCGCCAGCAGCGGTGGGCGGGATGGATGGAGGGGCACAGATACGCAGTATTTT.